This T cell receptor (beta chain) was observed in a study of T cells in localized non-small cell lung cancer. Study-level points and caveats: In the blood, greater T cell density corresponded to longer overall survival. Heterogeneity is still possible, as just one tumor region was sequenced. Adjacent lung tissue had a median roughly 52 of the top 100 clones found in the tumor. Tumor showed lower T cell clonality than uninvolved adjacent lung, where it was highest.

Germline loops: CDR1 MNHEY, CDR2 SMNVEV (reference sequence). This CDR3 is built from 13 residues. Trimming removed 3 bases at V and 2 bases at J, with 4 bases between. On this clone: Its antigen is as yet unknown.

This table comes from immunoSEQ multiplex PCR, and its TCRdb copy is limited to in-frame clones, with some not included. Of 20,000 to 25,000 clones listed, approximately 92% are singletons. V gene TRBV27 combines with J gene TRBJ1-4; D remains ambiguous. This clonotype was sampled from a man between 40 and 70 years old with stage III squamous cell lung carcinoma. The sample in question was peripheral blood, obtained before any cancer treatment. The DNA for the CDR3 is TGTGCCAGCAGTTTGTGGACTAATGAAAAACTGTTTTTT. It is translated as CASSLWTNEKLFF.